These 3 T cell receptor beta chains came from one sample sequenced in a study of T cell responses to AZD1222 COVID-19 vaccine. The table came from immunoSEQ multiplex PCR; TCRdb's copy has only in-frame clones and leaves some out. The sample lists more than 90,000 clones, 85% to 90% seen once, with 1.2% to 1.5% in the top ten. The sample was peripheral blood, taken on day 0 of AZD1222 vaccination. The receptors originated from an adult in good health.

J is TRBJ1-5 and V is TRBV5-6; possibly TRBD1 for D (5 bases). Trimming cost V 4 bases and J 9 bases, with 26 bases left between them. Germline CDR1 and CDR2: SGHDT and YYEEEE. CDR3 length equals 17 residues. CDR3 residues: CASSAGLGRGSRAPQHF. The CDR3 coding sequence is TGTGCCAGCAGCGCCGGACTGGGGCGAGGGTCCCGGGCGCCCCAGCATTTT. Full variable domain (outside the CDR3, taken from reference TRBV5-6 and TRBJ1-5): DAGVTQSPTHLIKTRGQQVTLRCSPKSGHDTVSWYQQALGQGPQFIFQYYEEEERQRGNFPDRFSGHQFPNYSSELNVNALLLGDSALYLCASSAGLGRGSRAPQHFGDGTRLSIL.

CDR3 protein: CASSQSRTATEGYTF. The CDR3 bases are TGTGCCAGCAGCCAGTCTCGGACAGCTACGGAAGGCTACACCTTC. The rearrangement joins TRBV14 to TRBJ1-2; tentatively, D is TRBD1 (6 bases). V shed 3 bases and J shed 8 bases, with 19 bases lying between them. CDR3 length equals 15 residues. The germline V gene has CDR1 SGHDN and CDR2 FVKESK.

The rearrangement joins TRBV4-1 to TRBJ2-4; TRBD2 might be the D (5 bases). Deletions cut 0 bases from V and 7 bases from J, with 13 bases between. This CDR3 spans 15 amino acids. Germline CDR1 and CDR2: MGHRA and YSYEKL. This CDR3 is CASSQDAAGSNIQYF. The CDR3 region has the DNA TGCGCCAGCAGCCAAGACGCGGCGGGTTCGAACATTCAGTACTTC.